This TCR beta chain was observed in a study of T cell responses to AZD1222 COVID-19 vaccine. Study overall: Both about-4-week and about-12-week second-dose recipients were combined.

Using immunoSEQ multiplex PCR, the repertoire was profiled, and TCRdb retains in-frame clones only, with some absent. This table holds about 110,000 clones, roughly 80% found once. Overall study findings and caveats: Spike was spanned by vaccine-associated CD4 TCRs, with dominance at 160-218 and 743-854. Clonal diversity may have been underestimated in mostly white British donors.

As for this clone: Its antigen is currently unknown.

Germline-derived CDR1 and CDR2 are SGDLS and YYNGEE. The CDR3 has 15 residues. V was pared by 2 bases and J by 0 bases, with 9 bases between. This chain joins TRBV9 and TRBJ1-3; D is uncertain. This clonotype was obtained from an adult in good health. The input for sequencing was peripheral blood, taken on day 0 of AZD1222 vaccination. This CDR3 reads CASSVKAHSGNTIYF. The CDR3, as DNA: TGTGCCAGCAGCGTCAAAGCCCACTCTGGAAACACCATATATTTT.